One sample yielded the 27 T cell receptor beta chains listed below, sequenced in a study of blood T cell repertoires in COVID-19. Method: immunoSEQ multiplex PCR; TCRdb's copy keeps in-frame clones and lacks some. The table has about 300,000 clones, about 87% seen once; the top ten hold 5.5% to 8%. The sequencing sample was made of peripheral blood. Every receptor here comes from a woman between 45 and 65 years old with COVID-19, enrolled during active disease.

The V and J genes are TRBV5-6 and TRBJ2-5; TRBD1 matches at 7 bases. V shed 0 bases and J 4 bases; nucleotides not matched to a gene: 3. Germline values: CDR1 SGHDT, CDR2 YYEEEE. The CDR3 totals 14 residues. CDR3 in DNA: TGTGCCAGCAGCTTGGGACAGGGTTTAGAGACCCAGTACTTC. This gives the protein CASSLGQGLETQYF.

This sequence joins TRBV24-1 and TRBJ2-1, with a tentative D call TRBD2 (6 bases). The germline V and J ends were trimmed by 4 bases and 7 bases, with 22 bases remaining between them. Germline values: CDR1 KGHDR, CDR2 SFDVKD. This CDR3 contains 17 residues. This CDR3 is CATSDPAGGGITNEQFF. CDR3 in DNA: TGTGCCACCAGTGACCCTGCAGGTGGAGGGATTACGAATGAGCAGTTCTTC.

This chain links TRBV30 with TRBJ2-3; 7 nucleotides line up with TRBD2. The CDR3 spans 14 residues. Germline trimming cut 0 bases from V and 0 bases from J; bases unmatched to any gene: 0. Germline V gives CDR1 GTSNPN, CDR2 SVGIG (reference sequence). The CDR3 DNA reads as TGTGCCTGGAGTGTGCGGGGGAGCACAGATACGCAGTATTTT. This sequence encodes CAWSVRGSTDTQYF.

Comment on this clone: This sample includes further DNA sequences coding for the same CDR3. The V call is TRBV2, the J call TRBJ1-5; a weak D match, TRBD1 (6 bases). With 3 bases removed from V and 4 bases from J, the gap between germline ends came to 7 bases. The CDR3 is made up of 13 amino acids. Germline V CDR1 and CDR2: SNHLY, FYNNEI. Written as DNA, the CDR3 is TGTGCCAGCAGTGACAGGGGAAATCAGCCCCAGCATTTT. Protein: CASSDRGNQPQHF.

The chain carries TRBV7-8 and TRBJ1-2; 11 bases are a match to TRBD1. The CDR3 is made up of 17 amino acids. Trimming took 5 bases from V and 1 from J; bases not matched to a gene: 9. Germline V gene data show CDR1 as SGHVS and CDR2 as FQNEAQ. As DNA, the CDR3 is TGTGCCAGCAGCAAAGGACAGGGGGCCTTTCGTAACTATGGCTACACCTTC. This sequence encodes CASSKGQGAFRNYGYTF.

V gene TRBV30 combines with J gene TRBJ2-1; 11 bases fit TRBD2. V lost 0 bases and J lost 7; bases outside the gene matches: 8. CDR3 length: 16 residues. CDR1 is GTSNPN and CDR2 is SVGIG in the germline V gene (reference sequence). CDR3 in amino acids: CAWSVRIRTSGNEQFF. Here the CDR3 DNA reads TGTGCCTGGAGTGTACGGATCAGGACTAGCGGGAATGAGCAGTTCTTC.

This chain uses TRBV15 with TRBJ2-1; D gene ambiguous. V lost 3 bases, J lost 7 bases, and 10 bases lay in between. The germline V gene encodes CDR1 LNHNV and CDR2 YYDKDF (reference sequence). CDR3 length: 13 residues. CDR3 coding DNA: TGTGCCACCAGCAGTGCAAGCTGGAATGAGCAGTTCTTC. The encoded protein is CATSSASWNEQFF.

This chain links TRBV5-1 with TRBJ2-3; D is ambiguous. Trimming shortened V by 4 bases and J by 5 bases, and 11 bases separated the two germline ends. CDR3 length: 13 amino acids. Per the germline V gene, CDR1 is SGHRS and CDR2 is YFSETQ. DNA for the CDR3: TGCGCCAGCAGCCCCATTTCCGGAGATACGCAGTATTTT. It codes for CASSPISGDTQYF.

This chain joins TRBV27 and TRBJ2-1; 7 nucleotides align to TRBD2. With V trimmed by 0 bases and J by 4 bases, 6 bases remained unmatched. CDR3 length: 16 amino acids. Germline CDR1 reads MNHEY; CDR2 reads SMNVEV (reference sequence). CDR3 sequence (DNA): TGTGCCAGCAGTTTATCGGTAATAGCGGGTTACAATGAGCAGTTCTTC. Protein sequence: CASSLSVIAGYNEQFF.

The chain uses TRBV6-5 and TRBJ1-2; 8 bases map to TRBD1. The CDR3 length is 15 residues. V gave up 6 bases and J gave up 8 bases; unmatched junction bases: 14. The germline gives CDR1 MNHEY, CDR2 SVGAGI. CDR3 loop: CASRIDRGTMEGYTF. In nucleotides, the CDR3 is TGTGCCAGCAGGATCGACAGGGGTACTATGGAGGGCTACACCTTC.

V and J are TRBV30 and TRBJ2-7; TRBD1 aligns across 10 bases. Losses at the gene ends were 2 bases for V and 3 bases for J; bases not matched to a gene: 4. Germline V gene sequence: CDR1 GTSNPN, CDR2 SVGIG (reference sequence). The CDR3 runs 14 residues. This CDR3 is CAWSKGQGIYEQYF. CDR3 nucleotide sequence: TGTGCCTGGAGTAAGGGACAGGGGATCTACGAGCAGTACTTC. Based on the CDR3 plus reference TRBV30 and TRBJ2-7, the full variable domain is SQTIHQWPATLVQPVGSPLSLECTVEGTSNPNLYWYRQAAGRGLQLLFYSVGIGQISSEVPQNLSASRPQDRQFILSSKKLLLSDSGFYLCAWSKGQGIYEQYFGPGTRLTVT.

V gene TRBV6-6 combines with J gene TRBJ2-3; TRBD1 aligns across 7 bases. With V trimmed by 8 bases and J by 3 bases, 5 bases remained unmatched. Germline loops: CDR1 MNHNY, CDR2 SVGAGI (reference sequence). The CDR3 loop spans 13 amino acids. CDR3 nucleotide sequence: TGTGCCAGCTCAGACAGGGAGACAGATACGCAGTATTTT. It yields the protein CASSDRETDTQYF.

The CDR3 loop reads CASSQGGRTSNQPQHF. CDR3 nucleotide sequence: TGTGCCAGCAGCCAAGGGGGCAGGACCTCGAATCAGCCCCAGCATTTT. The chain joins TRBV11-2 to TRBJ1-5; 7 bases are a match to TRBD1. This CDR3 contains 16 residues. V shed 5 bases and J 4 bases; nucleotides not matched to a gene: 11. Germline V gene sequence: CDR1 SGHAT, CDR2 FQNNGV.

This clone occurred a few times. The chain links TRBV7-2 to TRBJ1-2; D is unresolved. Germline loops: CDR1 SGHTA, CDR2 FQGNSA. The V end lost 6 bases, the J end lost 8 bases, and 25 bases lay between the germline ends. There are 16 residues in the CDR3. The CDR3 nucleotides are TGTGCCAGCAGGTATCAGAGCGGACCAAACCGGGAGGGCTACACCTTC. Its protein is CASRYQSGPNREGYTF.

This clone has only one observation. The chain is built from TRBV5-5 and TRBJ2-1; no reliable D call. Between the trimmed V and J ends, which lost 2 bases and 10 bases, there was a span of 10 bases. Germline V lookup: CDR1 SGHKS, CDR2 YYEKEE (reference sequence). The CDR3 consists of 12 residues. The CDR3, as DNA: TGTGCCAGCAGCTTTACGGTGTACGAGCAGTTCTTC. This sequence encodes CASSFTVYEQFF.

The CDR3 sequence is CASSLVGSGYYEQYF. In nucleotides, the CDR3 is TGTGCCAGCAGCTTAGTAGGTAGCGGGTACTACGAGCAGTACTTC. The chain carries TRBV11-2 and TRBJ2-7; 7 nucleotides match TRBD2. Germline CDR1 reads SGHAT; CDR2 reads FQNNGV. The V gene end was trimmed by 1 base and the J gene end by 3 bases; junction bases not matched to a gene: 6. The CDR3 sequence is 15 residues long.

J is TRBJ2-5 and V is TRBV29-1; TRBD2 is a possible D gene (6 bases). Germline assignment: CDR1 SQVTM and CDR2 ANQGSEA. CDR3 length: 13 residues. V dropped 3 bases and J dropped 3 bases, with 11 bases sitting between them. CDR3 DNA sequence: TGCAGCGTTGATACCCGACTAGAAGAGACCCAGTACTTC. This translates into CSVDTRLEETQYF.

CDR3 sequence: CASEDTSYSNQPQHF. The DNA for the CDR3 is TGTGCTAGTGAAGATACTTCTTATAGCAATCAGCCCCAGCATTTT. This chain links TRBV12-5 with TRBJ1-5; D is unresolved. Germline assignment: CDR1 LGHNT and CDR2 FRNRAP. V was clipped by 7 bases and J by 0 bases, with 13 bases between them. The CDR3 runs to 15 residues.

The sample holds one count of this clone. The chain couples TRBV15 to TRBJ2-7; 8 bases agree with TRBD1. Germline values: CDR1 LNHNV, CDR2 YYDKDF (reference sequence). The junction had 9 bases not matched to a gene; V was cut back by 5 bases and J by 3 bases. CDR3 length: 15 residues. DNA for the CDR3: TGTGCCACCAGCGACAGGGGTCTAGGTTTCTACGAGCAGTACTTC. Protein product: CATSDRGLGFYEQYF. The variable domain in full, with the rest retrieved from reference TRBV15 and TRBJ2-7, is DAMVIQNPRYQVTQFGKPVTLSCSQTLNHNVMYWYQQKSSQAPKLLFHYYDKDFNNEADTPDNFQSRRPNTSFCFLDIRSPGLGDTAMYLCATSDRGLGFYEQYFGPGTRLTVT.

This rearrangement joins TRBV9 to TRBJ2-1; TRBD2 matches at 9 bases. V dropped 0 bases and J dropped 4; count of bases not matched to a gene: 5. The CDR3 is made up of 16 amino acids. Germline V gives CDR1 SGDLS, CDR2 YYNGEE. CDR3 residues: CASSVATSGGYNEQFF. The CDR3 region has the DNA TGTGCCAGCAGCGTAGCTACCAGCGGGGGGTACAATGAGCAGTTCTTC.

This chain joins TRBV18 and TRBJ2-1, with 8 bases lining up with TRBD1. Germline V lookup: CDR1 KGHSH, CDR2 LQKENI. The CDR3 contains 15 residues. Trimming took 6 bases from V and 6 from J; bases not matched to a gene: 10. The CDR3 loop is CASSQKGTGPNEQFF. CDR3 sequence (DNA): TGTGCCAGCTCGCAAAAGGGGACAGGTCCCAATGAGCAGTTCTTC.

The V and J genes are TRBV5-6 and TRBJ1-1, with a weak D call TRBD1 (5 bases). Per germline, CDR1 SGHDT and CDR2 YYEEEE. The CDR3 has 14 residues. The V and J ends lost 9 bases and 0 bases respectively, with 15 bases between them. CDR3 nucleotide sequence: TGTGCCACTCATGGGCAGGGAATGAACACTGAAGCTTTCTTT. Its protein is CATHGQGMNTEAFF.

The J gene is TRBJ2-3, the V gene TRBV18, with 7 bases that match TRBD2. V was pared by 4 bases and J by 5 bases, with 15 bases of the junction left unmatched. Germline V lookup: CDR1 KGHSH, CDR2 LQKENI. This CDR3 region has 17 residues. The CDR3 bases are TGTGCCAGCTCACAATCCCCCGGCGGGAGTTTAGTAGATACGCAGTATTTT. Protein sequence: CASSQSPGGSLVDTQYF.

This chain links TRBV18 with TRBJ1-1; D perhaps matches TRBD1 (6 bases). The CDR3 runs to 16 residues. Per germline, CDR1 KGHSH and CDR2 LQKENI. V was clipped by 6 bases and J by 2 bases, with 19 bases between them. CDR3 DNA sequence: TGTGCCAGCTCCTCGACAGGAGGACCTTCTAACACTGAAGCTTTCTTT. It encodes CASSSTGGPSNTEAFF.

This chain connects TRBV2 to TRBJ2-3; 7 nucleotides match TRBD1. This CDR3 contains 15 residues. The junction had 10 bases not matched to a gene; V was cut back by 8 bases and J by 2 bases. CDR1 SNHLY and CDR2 FYNNEI come from the germline V gene. The CDR3 DNA is TGTGCCAGCGAAAGCAGGGGGATCTCCACAGATACGCAGTATTTT. Its translation: CASESRGISTDTQYF.

This rearrangement joins TRBV19 to TRBJ2-3; the D is unclear. This CDR3 region has 13 residues. Germline V gives CDR1 LNHDA, CDR2 SQIVND (reference sequence). Trimming left V 1 base short and J 5 bases short, with 7 bases between. CDR3 coding DNA: TGTGCCAGTAGTATAGGTCAGATAGATACGCAGTATTTT. Its translation is CASSIGQIDTQYF.

This sequence joins TRBV15 and TRBJ2-5; TRBD2 aligns across 13 bases. CDR3 size: 18 residues. The junction had 14 bases not matched to a gene; V was cut back by 5 bases and J by 5 bases. Germline CDR1 and CDR2: LNHNV and YYDKDF (reference sequence). The CDR3 loop is CATSPRTSGSRVGETQYF. For the CDR3, the DNA is TGTGCCACCAGCCCTCGGACTAGCGGGAGTAGGGTAGGGGAGACCCAGTACTTC.